This T cell receptor beta chain was sequenced during a study of shared clonotypes between healthy human individuals. The V gene's germline CDR1 is LNHDA and CDR2 SQIVND (reference sequence). The CDR3 sequence is 13 residues long. Between the trimmed V and J ends, which lost 10 bases and 1 base, there was a span of 11 bases. Profiling relied on immunoSEQ multiplex PCR, and the TCRdb table lists in-frame clones only, not all of them. Seen here are some 1,400,000 clones, roughly 96% observed once, and the top ten hold 1.2%. The clonotype originates from a man between 25 and 39 years old in good health. Material for sequencing was naive CD4+ T cells sorted from blood. The subset: CD45RA+ positively selected. This chain links TRBV19 with TRBJ1-5, with D possibly being TRBD1 (6 bases). DNA of the CDR3: TGTGCCACCCTAGGGGGGAGCAATCAGCCCCAGCATTTT. It codes for CATLGGSNQPQHF.